This entry describes one T cell receptor beta chain. Its specificity is not known. This entry belongs to a study of shared clonotypes between healthy human individuals. Across the study: The people who gave samples were a couple of women and three men aged 18 to 49. Study-wide points: Clonotypes shared by all four sorted-subset donors had higher generation probabilities than non-shared clonotypes. Few donors limited the genetic and exposure-history diversity represented. Estimated richness was generally greater in naive than memory subsets.

This CDR3 comprises 13 residues. The method was immunoSEQ multiplex PCR; TCRdb's version includes in-frame clones alone and lacks a portion of them. The table shows over a million clones, with around 76% occurring only once. V usage is TRBV12-1 and J usage is TRBJ2-7; no DNA check was done on the table's D call, TRBD1. TRBV12-1 is assigned pseudogene status. This receptor was taken from a man aged 18 to 29 in good health. Sequencing input: memory CD4+ T cells sorted from blood. Specified subset: CD45RA-negative fraction. CDR3 nucleotides: TGTGCCAGCAGCTTCAGGACAACCTACGAGCAGTACTTC. Residues: CASSFRTTYEQYF.